The present entry profiles one TCR beta chain with its context. This entry is derived from a study of cytomegalovirus exposure and HLA in healthy donors. With 5 bases clipped from V and 3 bases from J, the junction kept 10 bases outside the gene matches. The CDR3 loop spans 15 amino acids. CDR1 is MNHNY, CDR2 SVGAGI, per germline (reference sequence). The repertoire was sequenced with immunoSEQ multiplex PCR; TCRdb's copy has only in-frame clones and lacks some. The repertoire holds about 220,000 clones, roughly 88% seen once, with about 14% in the top ten. Sample: PBMCs. The origin of this receptor is a woman in her 30s in good health and CMV-seropositive. The chain joins TRBV6-6 to TRBJ2-7; 7 bases align to TRBD1. The CDR3 DNA is TGTGCCAGCAGTAAGACAGTCTCAGGGGGCTACGAGCAGTACTTC. The encoded protein is CASSKTVSGGYEQYF.